These T cell receptor beta chains were read from a single sample in a study of blood T cell repertoires in COVID-19. The assay was immunoSEQ multiplex PCR, and TCRdb's table has in-frame clones only and misses some. This table has about 230,000 clones, over 80% appearing once. Specimen: PBMCs or T cells enriched from blood (not recorded which). The receptors shown here come from a woman in her 30s who had been exposed to COVID-19. The CDR3 runs from the conserved cysteine through the conserved F or W. Each record gives: D gene, clone size, J gene, V gene, CDR3 DNA, CDR3 protein. The D gene is left open where the match is weak. Expanded clones get a size class; other rows say once, few or many, or leave the size out.

d_call: TRBD1; clone_size: .; j_call: TRBJ2-5; v_call: TRBV28; cdr3_nt: TGTGCCAGCAGTTTATCAATCCGGTGGGGGACAGCCAACCAAGAGACCCAGTACTTC; cdr3_aa: CASSLSIRWGTANQETQYF
d_call: TRBD2; clone_size: .; j_call: TRBJ2-3; v_call: TRBV2; cdr3_nt: TGTGCGAGCCTAAGACTAGCGAGCACAGATACGCAGTATTTT; cdr3_aa: CASLRLASTDTQYF
d_call: .; clone_size: few; j_call: TRBJ2-1; v_call: TRBV5-5; cdr3_nt: TGTGCCAGCAGCTTGGGGCTTTTCAATGAGCAGTTCTTC; cdr3_aa: CASSLGLFNEQFF
d_call: TRBD1; clone_size: .; j_call: TRBJ1-4; v_call: TRBV4-1; cdr3_nt: TGCGCCAGCAGGCGGCCGGGACAGGGGGCTGACAATGAAAAACTGTTTTTT; cdr3_aa: CASRRPGQGADNEKLFF
d_call: .; clone_size: .; j_call: TRBJ2-7; v_call: TRBV11-2; cdr3_nt: TGTGCCTGCAAGGGAGCGAGGAGACCTTTGTCCTACGAGCAGTACTTC; cdr3_aa: CACKGARRPLSYEQYF
d_call: .; clone_size: .; j_call: TRBJ1-4; v_call: TRBV5-5; cdr3_nt: TGTGCCAGCAGCTTACCAGCAACTAATGAAAAACTGTTTTTT; cdr3_aa: CASSLPATNEKLFF
d_call: TRBD2; clone_size: once; j_call: TRBJ2-3; v_call: TRBV2; cdr3_nt: TGTGCCAGGACGACTAGCGGGTTGACAGATACGCAGTATTTT; cdr3_aa: CARTTSGLTDTQYF
d_call: .; clone_size: .; j_call: TRBJ2-7; v_call: TRBV6-5; cdr3_nt: TGTGCCAGCAACCCCCTCGCGGGGATCTCCTACGAGCAGTACTTC; cdr3_aa: CASNPLAGISYEQYF
d_call: .; clone_size: once; j_call: TRBJ1-3; v_call: TRBV9; cdr3_nt: TGTGCCAGCAGCGTAGAGCCCAACTCTGGAAACACCATATATTTT; cdr3_aa: CASSVEPNSGNTIYF
d_call: TRBD1; clone_size: .; j_call: TRBJ1-2; v_call: TRBV9; cdr3_nt: TGTGCCAGCAGCGGATCCGGGACAGGGGGCCGGGTCTACTATGGCTACACCTTC; cdr3_aa: CASSGSGTGGRVYYGYTF
d_call: .; clone_size: .; j_call: TRBJ1-2; v_call: TRBV6-5; cdr3_nt: TGTGCCAGCAGTTACTTCTCAGGGGAGGGCTACACCTTC; cdr3_aa: CASSYFSGEGYTF
d_call: .; clone_size: once; j_call: TRBJ2-7; v_call: TRBV7-8; cdr3_nt: TGTGCCAGCAGCCCATCCCGGACAGTTGTTAGCTCCTACGAGCAGTACTTC; cdr3_aa: CASSPSRTVVSSYEQYF
d_call: .; clone_size: few; j_call: TRBJ1-2; v_call: TRBV5-4; cdr3_nt: TGTGCCAGCAGCTTGCCCGAGAGGGGCTACACCTTC; cdr3_aa: CASSLPERGYTF
d_call: TRBD2; clone_size: once; j_call: TRBJ2-1; v_call: TRBV3-1/TRBV3-2; cdr3_nt: TGTGCCAGCAGCCAAGTCGTTGGGACCGAATTGACTAGCGGGATCCCCAGGAATGAGCAGTTCTTC; cdr3_aa: CASSQVVGTELTSGIPRNEQFF
d_call: .; clone_size: .; j_call: TRBJ1-3; v_call: TRBV19; cdr3_nt: TGTGCCAGTAGTATAGGCCACAGCACCTCTGGAAACACCATATATTTT; cdr3_aa: CASSIGHSTSGNTIYF
d_call: .; clone_size: .; j_call: TRBJ1-2; v_call: TRBV28; cdr3_nt: TGTGCCAGCAGTTTAACAGGGTTAGGAGGCTACACCTTC; cdr3_aa: CASSLTGLGGYTF
d_call: TRBD1; clone_size: once; j_call: TRBJ1-2; v_call: TRBV18; cdr3_nt: TGTGCCAGCTCACCACCGGGACAGGGTCAGGTCTATGGCTACACCTTC; cdr3_aa: CASSPPGQGQVYGYTF